The present TCR beta chain was sequenced within a study of T-cell memory formation after mild COVID-19. Study findings and constraints: Some SARS-CoV-2-responding clones were already detected in memory before infection. Later expanders leaned toward CD4+, whereas clones contracting from day 15 to 85 were balanced CD4/CD8. Shrinking CD4+ clones resided mostly in CM and EM, and CD8+ ones in EMRA.

With constant-segment primers, 5'RACE yielded cDNA libraries of TCR alpha and TCR beta that carried sample barcodes and UMIs. TCRdb reprocessed the 5' RACE reads via MiXCR and lists one record per CDR3 protein. The table shows around 450,000 distinct CDR3 sequences, with 15% to 25% occurring only once. Comment on this clonotype: Its target is unknown.

CDR1 is LGHNA, CDR2 YNFKEQ, per germline. Trimming took 0 bases from V and 5 from J; bases not matched to a gene: 12. This CDR3 is built from 17 residues. The V call is TRBV4-2, the J call TRBJ2-5, with TRBD2 matching over 7 bases. The sequencing input was PBMCs or a T cell subset sorted from them (not recorded which). This clonotype originated in an adult woman who had mild COVID-19 (a few samples of this study predate the infection). Cell type and time point are not known. The CDR3: CASSQDLGEGQLETQYF. CDR3 coding DNA: TGTGCCAGCAGCCAAGATCTGGGGGAGGGCCAGTTGGAGACCCAGTACTTC.